This T cell receptor (beta chain) derives from a study of T cell repertoires in cytomegalovirus infection. As for the study in general: Well-studied HLA-B-restricted CMV epitopes were used in the study alongside recently identified HLA-C-restricted ones. Through public TCR beta signatures, both CMV infection and matching HLA type were indicated.

Germline CDR1 and CDR2: KGHSH and LQKENI. This CDR3 spans 14 amino acids. V lost 0 bases, J lost 2 bases, and 7 bases lay in between. Study outcomes and limitations: Cumulative public TCR beta family frequency identified CMV carriers with the relevant HLA. The ex vivo response was dominated by HLA-C-restricted CMV-specific TCR beta clonotypes.

One entry per CDR3 protein, called by TCRdb with MiXCR from the reads. The sample comprises approximately 340,000 distinct CDR3 sequences, 29% of which are singletons, and over 15% rests with the top ten. This clonotype has just a few counts. What it recognizes is unknown. Sequenced here: cultured PBMCs, sampled from culture after CMV antigen stimulation. The sequence came from a human donor in good health (CMV status not recorded). Some clones in this sample may be carry-over from other donors' samples. V is TRBV18 and J is TRBJ2-5; D is ambiguous. The CDR3 loop reads CASSPPNSQETQYF. CDR3 in DNA: TGTGCCAGCTCACCACCGAACAGTCAAGAGACCCAGTACTTC.